This T cell receptor (beta chain) came from a study of T cells in Graves' hyperthyroidism and ophthalmopathy. This clonotype occurred a few times. The target antigen is unknown. The CDR3 loop spans 13 amino acids. J gave up 0 bases and V 8 bases, and 4 bases lay outside the gene matches. Template material for amplifying TCR beta CDR3 regions consisted of RNA transcripts. RT-PCR in the first round (using the HTBI primer set) targeted the TCR CDR3. Using its own MiXCR run on the multiplex PCR reads, TCRdb lists one record per CDR3 protein. Among roughly 700,000 distinct CDR3 sequences listed, approximately 14% were seen once. Study findings and constraints: Ophthalmopathy cases were set apart from stable hyperthyroidism by a 13 V-J model.

This receptor was identified in a woman younger than 35 with Graves' hyperthyroidism. This sequence joins TRBV12-3 or TRBV12-4 and TRBJ2-7; 7 bases map to TRBD1. The sample was blood. The CDR3 coding sequence is TGTGCCAGCGGCAGACAGGGCTCCTACGAGCAGTACTTC. Translation: CASGRQGSYEQYF.